This T cell receptor (beta chain) comes out of a study of CD8 T cells in Susac syndrome. Study outcomes and limitations: Individuals included in the TCR sequencing and HLA analysis were acknowledged by the study to be relatively few in number.

Negative isolation was used for CD8+ and CD4+ T cells, and FACS enrichment was applied to TEMRA cells. An input of roughly 0.5 to 1 ug of RNA was subjected to reverse transcription using random hexamers. TCR beta CDR3 was amplified by immunoSEQ covering 54 Vbeta and 13 Jbeta. TCRdb reprocessed the immunoSEQ multiplex PCR reads with MiXCR, giving one entry per CDR3 protein. The sample has 150,000 to 250,000 distinct CDR3 sequences, nearly 95% seen once. A word on this clonotype: Its antigen is still unknown.

Germline CDR1 reads MNHEY; CDR2 reads SVGAGI. Trimming removed 7 bases at V and 7 bases at J, with 7 bases between. The CDR3 loop spans 11 amino acids. The chain employs TRBV6-5 and TRBJ2-2; D gene ambiguous. The sequence was obtained from a human donor with multiple sclerosis. Material: CD4+ T cells from PBMCs. CDR3 nucleotide sequence: TGTGCCAGCAACTGGGGCGGGGAGCTGTTTTTT. Translation: CASNWGGELFF.